This is a list of T cell receptor beta chains from one sample in a study of response to subunit inactivated influenza vaccine. TCRdb passed the RT-PCR reads through MiXCR, listing each CDR3 protein once. This sample carries hundreds of thousands of distinct CDR3 sequences, 11% to 15% of them seen once, and the ten largest clones take 5.5% to 7%. Specimen: PBMCs from blood, collected 14 days before vaccination. These receptors originate from a man aged 50-60 years who received an inactivated influenza vaccine. The CDR3 runs from the conserved cysteine through the conserved F or W. The size entry is marked missing in some rows and otherwise reads once, few, many or a size class.

abundance | j_gene | v_gene | CDR3aa
. | TRBJ2-7 | TRBV3-1 | CASSQRRDPYEQYF
. | TRBJ1-4 | TRBV30 | CAWSYRGANEKLFF
few | TRBJ1-2 | TRBV24-1 | CATSAPQMGPSDGYTF
. | TRBJ1-2 | TRBV6-2/TRBV6-3 | CASSYETDYGYTF
few | TRBJ1-2 | TRBV18 | CASSLRRDPGDGYTF
. | TRBJ1-6 | TRBV12-3/TRBV12-4 | CASSLGATAINSPLHF
few | TRBJ2-5 | TRBV20-1 | CSASDLAGGRETQYF
many | TRBJ1-1 | TRBV12-3/TRBV12-4 | CASSPGPGGAFF
. | TRBJ1-2 | TRBV29-1 | CSVERSGQHYGYTF
few | TRBJ2-3 | TRBV6-2/TRBV6-3 | CASRGGQGANTDTQYF
. | TRBJ1-5 | TRBV2 | CASSEKSWVQPQHF
. | TRBJ1-6 | TRBV4-3 | CASSQFVRSPLHF
few | TRBJ2-7 | TRBV20-1 | CSARAPLGLASRGEQYF
. | TRBJ2-3 | TRBV7-2 | CASSPGGGLAPHTQYF
. | TRBJ2-7 | TRBV18 | CASSPPTGTRNEQYF
few | TRBJ1-2 | TRBV29-1 | CSVEDRGRKGYGYTF
many | TRBJ2-1 | TRBV5-1 | CASSLVGGTINEQFF
few | TRBJ1-2 | TRBV6-5 | CASSYQQRNYGYTF
few | TRBJ1-4 | TRBV20-1 | CSATGTGVENEKLFF
few | TRBJ1-4 | TRBV5-1 | CASSSLPGQGGEKLFF
few | TRBJ2-1 | TRBV7-2 | CASSWTGEDEQFF
. | TRBJ1-5 | TRBV10-3 | CAISDSGGGNQPQHF
many | TRBJ1-5 | TRBV20-1 | CSARDMNRGSNQPQHF
many | TRBJ1-1 | TRBV25-1 | CASSADKMNTEAFF
. | TRBJ2-3 | TRBV6-5 | CASRQFTDTQYF
. | TRBJ1-4 | TRBV5-1 | CANSTGRGNEKLFF
many | TRBJ2-7 | TRBV12-3/TRBV12-4 | CASSLAGQYEQYF